This is a list of T cell receptor beta chains from one sample in a study of T-cell reconstitution after alpha-beta-depleted transplantation in children. TCRdb reprocessed the PCR reads with MiXCR, giving one entry per CDR3 protein. The data contain tens of thousands of distinct CDR3 sequences, about 40% of them singletons. The sample here was PBMCs, mostly from graft donor cells, taken 360 days after TCRalphabeta/CD19-depleted stem cell transplant. These receptors were collected from a male patient aged 10-17 years who had a stem cell transplant for acute lymphoblastic leukemia, so the T cells may come from the graft donor. Each CDR3 is given with its conserved first and last residue. The D gene is left open where the match is weak. Size tells how often a clone was seen (once, few, many) or the class of an expanded clone, and some rows leave it out.

TRBV4-3	many	15	TRBD2	TRBJ2-3	CASSQESGTSDTQYF	TGCGCCAGCAGCCAAGAATCCGGGACTAGCGATACGCAGTATTTT
TRBV9	few	15	TRBD2	TRBJ2-7	CASSVGREIPHEQYF	TGTGCCAGCAGCGTAGGGCGGGAGATTCCCCACGAGCAGTACTTC
TRBV7-8	.	13	.	TRBJ1-1	CASSLVQGGDAFF	TGTGCCAGCAGCTTAGTACAGGGAGGAGACGCTTTCTTT
TRBV25-1	.	18	TRBD2	TRBJ2-5	CASSEWGLKRERQETQYF	TGTGCCAGCAGTGAATGGGGCCTAAAGCGGGAGCGACAAGAGACCCAGTACTTC
TRBV20-1	.	12	.	TRBJ1-1	CSARRGNTEAFF	TGCAGTGCTAGACGGGGGAACACTGAAGCTTTCTTT
TRBV12-3/TRBV12-4	few	15	.	TRBJ2-3	CASTGGAASTDTQYF	TGTGCCAGCACCGGTGGAGCAGCCAGCACAGATACGCAGTATTTT
TRBV11-2	.	13	TRBD1	TRBJ1-1	CASRPRTGWEAFF	TGTGCCAGCCGACCCCGGACAGGCTGGGAAGCTTTCTTT
TRBV5-1	.	15	TRBD2	TRBJ2-1	CASSLGLAAHNEQFF	TGCGCCAGCAGCTTAGGACTAGCGGCCCACAATGAGCAGTTCTTC
TRBV2	.	12	.	TRBJ1-2	CASSEEGYGYTF	TGTGCCAGCAGTGAAGAGGGCTATGGCTACACCTTC
TRBV6-2/TRBV6-3	.	18	TRBD2	TRBJ2-1	CASSQLRTSGRDDNEQFF	TGTGCCAGCAGTCAACTCCGGACTAGCGGGAGGGACGACAATGAGCAGTTCTTC
TRBV20-1	.	17	TRBD2	TRBJ2-2	CSARNILAGGLTGELFF	TGCAGTGCTAGAAATATATTAGCGGGAGGGCTTACCGGGGAGCTGTTTTTT
TRBV20-1	few	13	TRBD2	TRBJ2-2	CSARLAGSGELFF	TGCAGTGCTAGGCTAGCGGGGTCCGGGGAGCTGTTTTTT
TRBV7-2	.	14	TRBD1	TRBJ1-4	CASSLDRGHEKLFF	TGTGCCAGCAGCCTGGACAGGGGGCATGAAAAACTGTTTTTT
TRBV5-1	few	13	.	TRBJ2-3	CASSRARTDTQYF	TGCGCCAGCAGCCGGGCACGCACAGATACGCAGTATTTT
TRBV12-3/TRBV12-4	.	11	.	TRBJ2-7	CASSLAREQYF	TGTGCCAGCAGTTTGGCTAGGGAGCAGTACTTC
TRBV6-5	.	16	.	TRBJ2-7	CASSYEHRQAPREQYF	TGTGCCAGCAGTTACGAGCACAGACAGGCCCCCAGGGAGCAGTACTTC
TRBV5-1	.	13	.	TRBJ1-1	CASSLEASTEAFF	TGCGCCAGCAGCTTGGAAGCAAGCACTGAAGCTTTCTTT
TRBV6-1	.	16	.	TRBJ2-7	CASSPRGGYATYEQYF	TGTGCCAGCAGCCCCCGGGGAGGTTATGCGACCTACGAGCAGTACTTC
TRBV28	.	12	.	TRBJ2-7	CASSFSSYEQYF	TGTGCCAGCAGTTTTAGCTCCTACGAGCAGTACTTC
TRBV7-9	.	16	.	TRBJ2-5	CASRGEVGPYQETQYF	TGTGCCAGCAGGGGGGAAGTGGGACCCTACCAAGAGACCCAGTACTTC
TRBV19	once	14	.	TRBJ2-1	CASSIVAGYNEQFF	TGTGCCAGTAGTATAGTGGCAGGGTACAATGAGCAGTTCTTC
TRBV20-1	.	15	TRBD2	TRBJ2-2	CSAKIAGGNTGELFF	TGCAGTGCTAAGATAGCGGGAGGGAACACCGGGGAGCTGTTTTTT
TRBV28	few	14	.	TRBJ1-4	CASSLPPRGEKLFF	TGTGCCAGCAGTTTACCCCCGCGGGGTGAAAAACTGTTTTTT
TRBV20-1	.	14	TRBD1	TRBJ1-2	CSAIDRGANYGYTF	TGCAGTGCTATAGACAGGGGAGCTAACTATGGCTACACCTTC
TRBV10-2	.	16	TRBD2	TRBJ2-5	CASSESTSGGQETQYF	TGCGCCAGCAGTGAGTCCACTAGCGGGGGCCAAGAGACCCAGTACTTC
TRBV28	.	16	TRBD2	TRBJ2-1	CASSRTGTSGYHWLFF	TGTGCCAGCAGTCGAACCGGGACTAGCGGGTACCATTGGTTGTTCTTC
TRBV7-8	.	14	.	TRBJ2-7	CASSFIGSNYEQYF	TGTGCCAGCAGCTTCATAGGGTCAAACTACGAGCAGTACTTC
TRBV10-3	few	16	.	TRBJ2-7	CATTTIQGLNPYEQYF	TGTGCCACGACCACGATACAGGGCCTGAACCCCTACGAGCAGTACTTC
TRBV20-1	.	12	.	TRBJ2-1	CSARAQGHEQFF	TGCAGTGCTAGGGCCCAGGGCCATGAGCAGTTCTTC
TRBV20-1	.	13	TRBD1	TRBJ2-5	CSARKTGEETQYF	TGCAGTGCTAGAAAGACAGGGGAGGAGACCCAGTACTTC